This record looks at one T cell receptor (beta chain) sequence and its context. What it binds is unknown. After removal of 8 bases from V and 4 bases from J, the junction contained 10 bases not matched to a gene. CDR1 is LNHDA and CDR2 is SQIVND in the germline V gene (reference sequence). The CDR3 has 16 amino acids. Primers for the PCR totalled 60 Vbeta and 13 Jbeta. Using immunoSEQ multiplex PCR, the repertoire was profiled, and TCRdb retains in-frame clones only, with some absent. The table has approximately 100,000 clones, 60% to 85% seen once. This specimen comes from a study of cytomegalovirus exposure and HLA in healthy donors. Study-wide results and caveats: Specificity of a few CMV-associated chains for CMV antigens was verified in vitro.

This receptor was taken from a woman aged 18-35 years in good health and CMV-seropositive. The V gene is TRBV19, the J gene TRBJ1-5; TRBD1 matches at 11 bases. The sequenced sample consisted of PBMCs. The CDR3 loop reads CASLGQGASLNQPQHF. The DNA for the CDR3 is TGTGCCAGTCTTGGACAGGGGGCTTCGTTGAATCAGCCCCAGCATTTT.